The rows below give T cell receptor beta chains drawn from one sample of a study of human versus mouse CDR3 diversity and MHC coevolution. The assay was immunoSEQ multiplex PCR, and TCRdb's table has in-frame clones only and misses some. Of over 60,000 clones listed, 85% to 95% are singletons. The sample consisted of naive CD4+ T cells from blood. Source of these receptors: a person between 25 and 70 years old in good health. The CDR3 runs from the conserved cysteine through the conserved F or W. A D gene is named only where the DNA matches it firmly. Clone sizes are given selectively: once, few, many, or a class where the clone is expanded.

15	TRBV30	TRBJ1-4	TRBD1	NA	CAWSVAGTGGSKLFF	TGTGCCTGGAGTGTAGCCGGGACAGGGGGGTCTAAACTGTTTTTT
15	TRBV4-1	TRBJ2-3	TRBD1	NA	CASSQGGTATDTQYF	TGCGCCAGCAGCCAAGGGGGGACAGCGACAGATACGCAGTATTTT
14	TRBV30	TRBJ1-1	NA	NA	CAWSVERMNTEAFF	TGTGCCTGGAGTGTAGAGAGGATGAACACTGAAGCTTTCTTT
16	TRBV5-1	TRBJ2-3	NA	NA	CASSFDGLTGTDTQYF	TGCGCCAGCAGCTTTGATGGATTGACTGGCACAGATACGCAGTATTTT
15	TRBV19	TRBJ2-5	TRBD1	NA	CASSLVGQSAETQYF	TGTGCCAGTAGTTTAGTGGGACAGTCAGCGGAGACCCAGTACTTC
13	TRBV13	TRBJ2-3	NA	NA	CASSLPNTDTQYF	TGTGCCAGCAGCTTACCAAACACAGATACGCAGTATTTT
15	TRBV7-9	TRBJ2-1	NA	NA	CASSFVSGRVNEQFF	TGTGCCAGCAGCTTCGTTAGTGGGAGAGTCAATGAGCAGTTCTTC
15	TRBV19	TRBJ1-2	TRBD1	NA	CASSTETGNNYGYTF	TGTGCCAGTAGTACGGAGACAGGGAATAACTATGGCTACACCTTC
15	TRBV5-1	TRBJ1-1	NA	NA	CASSFRSVPNTEAFF	TGCGCCAGCAGCTTTCGGTCGGTACCAAACACTGAAGCTTTCTTT
13	TRBV6-1	TRBJ2-3	NA	NA	CASSPVSTDTQYF	TGTGCCAGCTCTCCGGTGAGCACAGATACGCAGTATTTT
15	TRBV5-1	TRBJ2-7	TRBD1	NA	CASSLDGQGPYEQYF	TGCGCCAGCAGCTTGGACGGACAGGGGCCTTACGAGCAGTACTTC
15	TRBV5-1	TRBJ2-3	NA	NA	CASSPTAGPRDTQYF	TGCGCCAGCAGTCCTACCGCGGGGCCTCGAGATACGCAGTATTTT
10	TRBV20-1	TRBJ2-3	NA	NA	CSARDEAQYF	TGCAGTGCTAGAGACGAGGCGCAGTATTTT
15	TRBV5-8	TRBJ2-7	NA	once	CASSLLGGRSYEQYF	TGTGCCAGCAGCTTACTAGGAGGGAGAAGCTACGAGCAGTACTTC
15	TRBV6-6	TRBJ1-6	NA	NA	CASRTQGTYNSPLHF	TGTGCCAGCAGAACCCAGGGTACTTATAATTCACCCCTCCACTTT
14	TRBV5-1	TRBJ2-3	TRBD1	NA	CASSLRGTEDTQYF	TGCGCCAGCAGCCTGAGGGGGACAGAAGATACGCAGTATTTT
15	TRBV9	TRBJ2-1	TRBD1	NA	CASSIRQGERNEQFF	TGTGCCAGCAGCATACGACAGGGGGAGCGGAATGAGCAGTTCTTC
15	TRBV27	TRBJ2-7	NA	NA	CASSSHSGGGLEQYF	TGTGCCAGCAGTTCCCACTCCGGGGGAGGACTCGAGCAGTACTTC
13	TRBV25-1	TRBJ1-1	NA	once	CASSESGVTEAFF	TGTGCCAGCAGTGAATCCGGGGTCACTGAAGCTTTCTTT
13	TRBV11-2	TRBJ2-2	NA	NA	CASSQLSTGELFF	TGTGCCAGCAGCCAATTGAGCACCGGGGAGCTGTTTTTT